The T cell receptor beta chain under discussion was sequenced for a study of cytomegalovirus exposure and HLA in healthy donors. General study findings and limits: Roughly 170 TCR beta chains were listed as cytomegalovirus-associated. The authors reported that TCR beta sequences could predict HLA-A and HLA-B alleles. These predictions were accurate for most subjects in the first cohort.

About this clone itself: Its antigen is undetermined.

Amplification used 60 Vbeta primers and 13 Jbeta primers. Profiled with immunoSEQ multiplex PCR; TCRdb holds only in-frame clones, not every one. The repertoire includes about 150,000 clones, 80% to 90% of them detected once, and about 2.4% sits in the top ten. CDR3 length: 15 residues. V lost 5 bases and J 2 bases, leaving 15 bases between the germline ends. The germline V gene encodes CDR1 MNHEY and CDR2 SVGAGI. The TCR was taken from a woman aged 18 to 35 in good health and CMV-seronegative. The V and J genes are TRBV6-5 and TRBJ1-2; D might be TRBD1 (6 bases). Sequencing was done on a sample of PBMCs. CDR3 amino acids: CASSTTGQSNYGYTF. The CDR3, as DNA: TGTGCCAGCAGTACGACCGGACAGAGCAACTATGGCTACACCTTC.